This T cell receptor beta chain was captured in a study of blood T cells in healthy people across ages. A second PCR, run for about 7 to 11 cycles, used a sample-barcoded 5' primer plus a J-beta primer mix. TCRdb called the 5' RACE reads again in MiXCR, with one record for every CDR3 protein. The sample yields 800,000 to 1,000,000 distinct CDR3 sequences, roughly 48% seen once. The study's findings and limits: Older age coincided with a roughly linear decline in TCR beta diversity per million T cells. Diversity was higher, and naive CD4+ cells more numerous, in long-lived donors than in aged donors. Estimated diversity that came from one million T cells was considered an underestimate.

Note on this clonotype: The antigen remains undetermined.

Unmatched junction bases numbered 5, after V lost 0 bases and J lost 2 bases. This CDR3 contains 15 residues. The V gene's germline CDR1 is SGHRS and CDR2 YFSETQ. The receptor's source is a man aged 25 to 40 in good health. The specimen was blood. This rearrangement joins TRBV5-1 to TRBJ2-7, with TRBD1 matching 7 bases. The CDR3 DNA is TGCGCCAGCAGCTTGGCCGGGACAGTAACCTACGAGCAGTACTTC. Translating it yields CASSLAGTVTYEQYF.